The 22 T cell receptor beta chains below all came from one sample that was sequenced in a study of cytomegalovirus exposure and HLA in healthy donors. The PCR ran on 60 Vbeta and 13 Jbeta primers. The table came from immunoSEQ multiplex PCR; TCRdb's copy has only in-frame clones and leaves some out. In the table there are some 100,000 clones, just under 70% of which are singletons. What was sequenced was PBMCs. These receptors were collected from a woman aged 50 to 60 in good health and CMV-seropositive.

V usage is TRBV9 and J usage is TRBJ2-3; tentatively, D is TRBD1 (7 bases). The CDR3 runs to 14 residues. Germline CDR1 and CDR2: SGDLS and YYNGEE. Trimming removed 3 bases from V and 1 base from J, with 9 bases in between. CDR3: CASSARGGTDTQYF. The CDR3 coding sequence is TGTGCCAGCAGCGCCAGGGGGGGCACAGATACGCAGTATTTT.

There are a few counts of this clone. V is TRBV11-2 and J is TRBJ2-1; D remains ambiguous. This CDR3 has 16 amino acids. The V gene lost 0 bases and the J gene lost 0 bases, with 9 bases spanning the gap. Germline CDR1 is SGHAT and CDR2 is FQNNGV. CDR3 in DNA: TGTGCCAGCAGCTTAGATCTCTGGAGCTCCTACAATGAGCAGTTCTTC. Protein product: CASSLDLWSSYNEQFF.

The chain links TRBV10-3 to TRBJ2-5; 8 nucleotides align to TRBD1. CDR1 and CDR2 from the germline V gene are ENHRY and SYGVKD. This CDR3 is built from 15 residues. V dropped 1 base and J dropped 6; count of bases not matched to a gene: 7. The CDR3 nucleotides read TGTGCCATCAGTGAGTTTCAGGGGGCTGAGAAGACCCAGTACTTC. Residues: CAISEFQGAEKTQYF.

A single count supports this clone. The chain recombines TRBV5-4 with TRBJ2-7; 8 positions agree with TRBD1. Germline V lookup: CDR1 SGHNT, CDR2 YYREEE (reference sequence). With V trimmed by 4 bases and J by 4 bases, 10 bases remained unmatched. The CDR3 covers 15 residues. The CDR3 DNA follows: TGTGCCAGCAGCACCCCCGGGACAGGATGGTACGAGCAGTACTTC. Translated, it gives CASSTPGTGWYEQYF.

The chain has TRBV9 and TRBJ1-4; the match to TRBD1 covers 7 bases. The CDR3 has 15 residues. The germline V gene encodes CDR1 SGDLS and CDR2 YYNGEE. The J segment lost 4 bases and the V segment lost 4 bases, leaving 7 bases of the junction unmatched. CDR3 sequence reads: CASSPRTGYNEKLFF. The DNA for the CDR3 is TGTGCCAGCAGCCCTAGGACAGGATATAATGAAAAACTGTTTTTT.

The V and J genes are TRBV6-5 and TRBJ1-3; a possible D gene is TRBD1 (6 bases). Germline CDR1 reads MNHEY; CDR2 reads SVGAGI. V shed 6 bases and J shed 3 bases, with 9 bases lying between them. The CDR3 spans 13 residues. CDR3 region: CASRWGLGNTIYF. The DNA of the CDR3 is TGTGCCAGCAGATGGGGGCTTGGAAACACCATATATTTT.

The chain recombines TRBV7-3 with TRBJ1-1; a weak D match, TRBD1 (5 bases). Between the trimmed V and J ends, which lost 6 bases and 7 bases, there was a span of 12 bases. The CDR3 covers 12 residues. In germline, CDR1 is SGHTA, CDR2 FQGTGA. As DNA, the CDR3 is TGTGCCAGCAGTCATCAGGGAAGTGAAGCTTTCTTT. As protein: CASSHQGSEAFF.

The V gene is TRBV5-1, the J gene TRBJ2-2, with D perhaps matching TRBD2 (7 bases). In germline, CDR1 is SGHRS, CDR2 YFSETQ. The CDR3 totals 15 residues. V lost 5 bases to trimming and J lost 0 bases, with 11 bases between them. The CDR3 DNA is TGCGCCAGCAGAGGGGGGGCGGCGAACACCGGGGAGCTGTTTTTT. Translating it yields CASRGGAANTGELFF.

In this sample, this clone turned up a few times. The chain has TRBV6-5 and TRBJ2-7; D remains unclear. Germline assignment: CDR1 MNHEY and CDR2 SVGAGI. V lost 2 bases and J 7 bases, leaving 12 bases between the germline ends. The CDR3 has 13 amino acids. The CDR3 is CASSYDERREQYF. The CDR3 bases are TGTGCCAGCAGTTACGATGAACGTCGGGAGCAGTACTTC.

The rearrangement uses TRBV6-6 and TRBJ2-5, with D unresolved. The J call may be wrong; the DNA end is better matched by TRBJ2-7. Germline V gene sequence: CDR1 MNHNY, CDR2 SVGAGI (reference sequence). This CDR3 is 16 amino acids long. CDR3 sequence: CASSYSERPARHEQYF. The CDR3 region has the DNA TGTGCCAGCAGTTACTCGGAGAGGCCCGCGAGGCACGAGCAGTACTTC.

DNA of the CDR3: TGTGCCAGCAGCTCCCCCGGGGGGCCCCTGAGAGATACGCAGTATTTT. It yields the protein CASSSPGGPLRDTQYF. This chain links TRBV28 with TRBJ2-3; D is possibly TRBD2 (7 bases). Germline CDR1 and CDR2: MDHEN and SYDVKM. V was pared by 6 bases and J by 5 bases, with 21 bases between. This CDR3 contains 16 residues.

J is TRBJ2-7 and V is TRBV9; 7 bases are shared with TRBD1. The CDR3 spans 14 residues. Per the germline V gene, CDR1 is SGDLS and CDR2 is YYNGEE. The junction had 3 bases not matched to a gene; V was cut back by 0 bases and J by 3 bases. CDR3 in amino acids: CASSVEPGGYEQYF. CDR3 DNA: TGTGCCAGCAGCGTAGAACCAGGGGGCTACGAGCAGTACTTC.

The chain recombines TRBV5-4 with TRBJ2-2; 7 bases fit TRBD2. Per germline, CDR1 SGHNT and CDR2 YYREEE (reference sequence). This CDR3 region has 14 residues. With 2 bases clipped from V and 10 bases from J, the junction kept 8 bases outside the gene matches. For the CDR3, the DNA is TGTGCCAGCAGCTTCGTCGGGAGCGGGGCGGAGCTGTTTTTT. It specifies CASSFVGSGAELFF.

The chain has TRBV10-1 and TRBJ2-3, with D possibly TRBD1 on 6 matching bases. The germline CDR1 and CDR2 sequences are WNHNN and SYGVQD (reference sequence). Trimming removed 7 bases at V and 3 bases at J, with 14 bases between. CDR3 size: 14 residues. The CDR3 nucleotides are TGCGCCAGCAAGGAGGAACAGGGTACAGATACGCAGTATTTT. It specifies CASKEEQGTDTQYF.

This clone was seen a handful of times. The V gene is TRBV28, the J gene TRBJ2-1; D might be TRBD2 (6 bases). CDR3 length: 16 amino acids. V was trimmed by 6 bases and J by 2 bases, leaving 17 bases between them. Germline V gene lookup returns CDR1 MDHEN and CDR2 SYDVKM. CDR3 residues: CASSPRGTEPYNEQFF. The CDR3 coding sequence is TGTGCCAGCAGCCCTAGAGGGACTGAACCCTACAATGAGCAGTTCTTC.

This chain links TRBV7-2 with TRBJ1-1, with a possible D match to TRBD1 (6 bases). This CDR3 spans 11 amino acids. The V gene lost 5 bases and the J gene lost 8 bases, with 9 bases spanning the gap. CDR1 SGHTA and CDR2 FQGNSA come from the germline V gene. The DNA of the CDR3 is TGTGCCAGCAGCGGGGGCCCCGAAGCTTTCTTT. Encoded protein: CASSGGPEAFF. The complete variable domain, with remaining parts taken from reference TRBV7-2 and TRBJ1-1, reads GAGVSQSPSNKVTEKGKDVELRCDPISGHTALYWYRQSLGQGLEFLIYFQGNSAPDKSGLPSDRFSAERTGGSVSTLTIQRTQQEDSAVYLCASSGGPEAFFGQGTRLTVV.

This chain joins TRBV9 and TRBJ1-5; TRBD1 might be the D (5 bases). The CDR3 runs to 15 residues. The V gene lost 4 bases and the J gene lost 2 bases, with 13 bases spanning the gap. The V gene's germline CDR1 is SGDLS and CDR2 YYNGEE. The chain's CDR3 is CASSLTDSGNQPQHF. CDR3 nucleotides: TGTGCCAGCAGCCTTACAGACAGCGGCAATCAGCCCCAGCATTTT.

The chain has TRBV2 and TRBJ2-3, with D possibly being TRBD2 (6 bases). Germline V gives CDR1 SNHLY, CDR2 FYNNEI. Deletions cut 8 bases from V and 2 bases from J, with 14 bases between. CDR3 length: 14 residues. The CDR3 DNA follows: TGTGCCAGCGAAGGGCGGGACCCCACAGATACGCAGTATTTT. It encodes CASEGRDPTDTQYF.

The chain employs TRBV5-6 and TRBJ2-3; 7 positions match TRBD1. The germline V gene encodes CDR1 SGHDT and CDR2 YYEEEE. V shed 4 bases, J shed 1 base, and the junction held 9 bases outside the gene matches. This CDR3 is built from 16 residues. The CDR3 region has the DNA TGTGCCAGCAGCCCGGAAACAGGGGTCCGCACAGATACGCAGTATTTT. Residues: CASSPETGVRTDTQYF.

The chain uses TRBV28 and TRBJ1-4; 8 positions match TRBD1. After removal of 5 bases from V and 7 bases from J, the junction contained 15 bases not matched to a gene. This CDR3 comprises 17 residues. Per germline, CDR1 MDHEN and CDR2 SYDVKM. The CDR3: CASSSPGTGYLGEKLFF. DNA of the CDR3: TGTGCCAGCAGTAGCCCCGGGACAGGTTATTTGGGTGAAAAACTGTTTTTT.

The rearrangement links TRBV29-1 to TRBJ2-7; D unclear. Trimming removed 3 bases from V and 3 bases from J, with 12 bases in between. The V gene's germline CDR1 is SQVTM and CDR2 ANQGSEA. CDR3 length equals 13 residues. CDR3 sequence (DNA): TGCAGCGTTGAGGGCCAGAACCTCTACGAGCAGTACTTC. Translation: CSVEGQNLYEQYF.

In DNA, the CDR3 is TGTGCCAGCCGCAACGGGGAATTCTATGGCTACACCTTC. This translates into CASRNGEFYGYTF. This chain connects TRBV6-6 to TRBJ1-2; no clear D. The CDR3 runs to 13 residues. Germline assignment: CDR1 MNHNY and CDR2 SVGAGI (reference sequence). V was trimmed by 8 bases and J by 4 bases, leaving 14 bases between them.